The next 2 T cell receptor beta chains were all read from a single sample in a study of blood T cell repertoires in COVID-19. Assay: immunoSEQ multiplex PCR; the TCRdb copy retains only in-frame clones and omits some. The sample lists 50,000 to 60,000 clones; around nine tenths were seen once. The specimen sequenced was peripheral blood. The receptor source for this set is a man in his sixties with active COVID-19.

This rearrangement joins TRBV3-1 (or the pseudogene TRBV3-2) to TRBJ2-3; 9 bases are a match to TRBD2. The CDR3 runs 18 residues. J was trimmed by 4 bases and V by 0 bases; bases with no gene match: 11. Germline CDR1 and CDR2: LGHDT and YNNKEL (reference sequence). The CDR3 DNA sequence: TGTGCCAGCAGCCAAGAGGGGGGCGGCGGGAGGGCCTCAGATACGCAGTATTTT. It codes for CASSQEGGGGRASDTQYF.

The CDR3 nucleotides are TGCGCCAGCAGCTCCCCTAAACAGGGCCTTGAAGCTTTCTTT. Translated: CASSSPKQGLEAFF. The chain combines TRBV4-1 with TRBJ1-1, with D tentatively TRBD1 (6 bases). The CDR3 length is 14 residues. V shed 5 bases and J shed 7 bases, with 17 bases lying between them. Looked up from germline, CDR1 is MGHRA and CDR2 is YSYEKL.